The present T cell receptor beta chain was sequenced within a study of T cell changes during pregnancy in multiple sclerosis. Profiling relied on immunoSEQ multiplex PCR, and the TCRdb table lists in-frame clones only, not all of them. Of some 49,000 clones in the sample, 92% were seen once. V was pared by 5 bases and J by 5 bases, with 4 bases of the junction left unmatched. This CDR3 contains 14 residues. Germline CDR1 and CDR2: MNHNY and SVGAGI (reference sequence). This chain uses TRBV6-6 with TRBJ2-2; TRBD2 matches 8 bases. The starting material was CD4+ T cells from peripheral blood mononuclear cells, obtained in the second trimester of pregnancy. The source is a female donor in good health, enrolled as a control in a pregnancy study. The CDR3 sequence: CASSTGGRTGELFF. CDR3 coding DNA: TGTGCCAGCAGTACGGGGGGGCGGACCGGGGAGCTGTTTTTT.